Listed below are T cell receptor beta chains from one sample, sequenced in a study of cytomegalovirus exposure and HLA in healthy donors. Repertoires were generated with immunoSEQ multiplex PCR, while TCRdb's copy carries only in-frame clones and drops some. The profile shows approximately 110,000 clones, less than 75% of them singletons. The specimen sequenced was PBMCs. The origin of the receptors is a woman aged 40 to 49 in good health and CMV-seronegative. CDR3s include the opening cysteine and the closing phenylalanine or tryptophan. D genes are given only for firm matches. The listing skips clone size in some rows; elsewhere it reads once, few, many or a size class.

CDR3nt: TGTGCCAGCTCATCTATGGGGCCTAGCACAGATACGCAGTATTTT
CDR3aa: CASSSMGPSTDTQYF
v_gene: TRBV18
j_gene: TRBJ2-3
abundance: .
d_gene: .

CDR3nt: TGTGCCAGCAGCAAGGGACAGGGTCTCTATGGCTACACCTTC
CDR3aa: CASSKGQGLYGYTF
v_gene: TRBV6-5
j_gene: TRBJ1-2
abundance: .
d_gene: TRBD1

CDR3nt: TGTGCCAGCAGTTTAACAGGGGGCAACGACCCTAATGAAAAACTGTTTTTT
CDR3aa: CASSLTGGNDPNEKLFF
v_gene: TRBV27
j_gene: TRBJ1-4
abundance: .
d_gene: TRBD1

CDR3nt: TGCGCCAGCAGCCAAGATGATCCGGCGGGCGAGCAGTACTTC
CDR3aa: CASSQDDPAGEQYF
v_gene: TRBV4-1
j_gene: TRBJ2-7
abundance: .
d_gene: .

CDR3nt: TGCGCCAGCAGCCAAGATCGAACAATCCGCACAGATACGCAGTATTTT
CDR3aa: CASSQDRTIRTDTQYF
v_gene: TRBV4-3
j_gene: TRBJ2-3
abundance: .
d_gene: .

CDR3nt: TGTGCCGCTAGCGGAAGTACCTACGAGCAGTACTTC
CDR3aa: CAASGSTYEQYF
v_gene: TRBV6-5
j_gene: TRBJ2-7
abundance: few
d_gene: TRBD2

CDR3nt: TGTGCCAGCAGCGAACAGGGGCGGGTCCTCGATGAGCAGTTCTTC
CDR3aa: CASSEQGRVLDEQFF
v_gene: TRBV28
j_gene: TRBJ2-1
abundance: .
d_gene: TRBD1

CDR3nt: TGCGCCAGCAGCCAAGACCCACAGGGGGTTGATTCACCCCTCCACTTT
CDR3aa: CASSQDPQGVDSPLHF
v_gene: TRBV4-3
j_gene: TRBJ1-6
abundance: .
d_gene: TRBD1

CDR3nt: TGCGCCAGCAGCCGCCTAACTAGCGGGGCGTTTAAGGAGCAGTTCTTC
CDR3aa: CASSRLTSGAFKEQFF
v_gene: TRBV5-1
j_gene: TRBJ2-1
abundance: .
d_gene: TRBD2

CDR3nt: TGTGCCAGCAGGTCAGGGGGCACCTCCTTC
CDR3aa: CASRSGGTSF
v_gene: TRBV27
j_gene: TRBJ2-7
abundance: few
d_gene: TRBD1

CDR3nt: TGCGCCAGCAGCTCGGCCGGGACAGGGGGTGAAAAACTGTTTTTT
CDR3aa: CASSSAGTGGEKLFF
v_gene: TRBV5-1
j_gene: TRBJ1-4
abundance: .
d_gene: TRBD1

CDR3nt: TGCGCCAGCAGCCAAGAGGTGCCGGGCAGGGGAAGAATAGGGGACTATGGCTACACCTTC
CDR3aa: CASSQEVPGRGRIGDYGYTF
v_gene: TRBV4-3
j_gene: TRBJ1-2
abundance: once
d_gene: .